The source of this T cell receptor (beta chain) is a study of blood T cells in healthy people across ages. General study points: Because donor CMV status was unknown, expanded clonotype changes were possibly confounded.

This clonotype was observed a handful of times. Its antigen remains unidentified. V gave up 0 bases and J gave up 5 bases, with 16 bases separating them. The CDR3 is 16 amino acids. Germline lookup yields CDR1 SGHTA and CDR2 FQGNSA. Using a J-beta primer mix together with a sample-barcoded 5' primer, a second PCR was run for about 7 to 12 cycles. The yield of each sample was at least 2.5 million CDR3-containing paired-end reads. TCRdb itself ran the 5' RACE reads through MiXCR, one entry per CDR3 protein. The sample consists of about 640,000 distinct CDR3 sequences, about 30% of them appearing once. Sequenced sample: blood. V gene TRBV7-2 combines with J gene TRBJ1-2; maybe TRBD1 (5 bases). This sequence originates from a woman older than 75 in good health. The CDR3 spells CASSLAGVGRWYGYTF. As DNA, the CDR3 is TGTGCCAGCAGCTTAGCGGGGGTGGGGAGGTGGTATGGCTACACCTTC.